This entry concerns a single TCR beta chain. The clone's antigen remains unknown. The input lacks base qualities; no much larger clone sits a single base away. The sample originates from a study of T cell responses to AZD1222 COVID-19 vaccine (dated by TCRdb to the early 2020s). Regarding the study in general: AZD1222 recipients with second doses at about 4 weeks or about 12 weeks were pooled, because spike-specific TCR depth and breadth did not differ between schedules. TCR sequencing covered 233 trial participants: some 210 given two doses of AZD1222 and 26 given two doses of MenACWY control vaccine. Trial participants were enrolled into age subgroups of 18-55, 56-69 and 70-plus years, which contained 148, 28 and 57 TCR-sequenced participants, respectively. Summary of the overall study and its limitations: A significant rise in spike-specific TCR breadth and depth was observed after two AZD1222 doses relative to day 0 and relative to MenACWY recipients. Participants were mostly white British, with more females than males. The authors suggested clonal diversity may have been underestimated. Reportedly, almost half of the unique spike-specific TCRs recognized epitopes lying outside the regions that are mutated in the B.1.351 and B.1.1.7 variants. No day 14 peak-response samples were available, so repertoires were characterized only after the peak T cell response. The vaccine-associated CD4 TCRs covered the entire spike protein, and the dominant responses fell in regions 160-218 and 743-854. In the small 56-69-year group, the increase in depth fell short of significance, most likely because of low power. Conclusions about previously exposed vaccinees were limited because only 5 or 6 AZD1222 recipients were SARS-CoV-2 seropositive at baseline.

From its cysteine to its phenylalanine, the CDR3 spans 15 amino acids. The retained sequence is limited to the CDR3, 45 bases, with the frame set at the first base. Germline trimming amounts to 3 bases on V and 1 base on J, with 6 as the count of junction bases outside the gene matches. CDR1 is given as SGDLS and CDR2 as YYNGEE, both from the germline V gene. Interpreted using the paper, the time point label stands for: baseline before first vaccination. Vaccinee samples came from UK trials COV001 and COV002, including a single-blind randomized controlled phase 2/3 trial of AZD1222 (ChAdOx1 nCoV-19) in healthy adults. Trial participant PBMC samples were collected at day 0 and day 28 after the second dose for TCRbeta chain sequencing. The CDR3 regions of human TCRbeta chains were subjected to immunosequencing. Per the source publication's procedure: Repertoire TCRs were matched against a reference library of SARS-CoV-2-specific TCRs generated with the MIRA antigen-specificity platform. Breadth meant the fraction of unique TCRs that were SARS-CoV-2-associated, whereas depth meant the fraction of total T cells that were SARS-CoV-2-associated. Using the MIRA data, each spike-specific TCR was mapped to the spike region that the TCR reacts to and placed in a CD4 or CD8 class. Log10-transformed breadth and depth values were compared by one-way ANOVA with Sidak's multiple comparisons tests. TCRdb re-hosts the immuneACCESS table, in-frame sequences only. Its copies lack some clones; in the studies checked, an unresolved V gene accounts for under half of them, and the cause for the rest is not known. That table supplies the V and J calls and clone size; D and trimming were determined from the DNA. In this sample the table shows 150,000 to 200,000 clones, 85% to 95% of which occur a single time. The ten most abundant clones make up 1% to 1.5% of the sample.

The source was peripheral blood, collected on day 0 of AZD1222 vaccination. The TCR sequence derives from an adult in good health. The chain is encoded by TRBV9 joined to TRBJ1-1, with 7 central nucleotides matching TRBD1. The DNA is TGTGCCAGCAGCGCCCGACAGGGAGCGAACACTGAAGCTTTCTTT. It encodes CASSARQGANTEAFF.